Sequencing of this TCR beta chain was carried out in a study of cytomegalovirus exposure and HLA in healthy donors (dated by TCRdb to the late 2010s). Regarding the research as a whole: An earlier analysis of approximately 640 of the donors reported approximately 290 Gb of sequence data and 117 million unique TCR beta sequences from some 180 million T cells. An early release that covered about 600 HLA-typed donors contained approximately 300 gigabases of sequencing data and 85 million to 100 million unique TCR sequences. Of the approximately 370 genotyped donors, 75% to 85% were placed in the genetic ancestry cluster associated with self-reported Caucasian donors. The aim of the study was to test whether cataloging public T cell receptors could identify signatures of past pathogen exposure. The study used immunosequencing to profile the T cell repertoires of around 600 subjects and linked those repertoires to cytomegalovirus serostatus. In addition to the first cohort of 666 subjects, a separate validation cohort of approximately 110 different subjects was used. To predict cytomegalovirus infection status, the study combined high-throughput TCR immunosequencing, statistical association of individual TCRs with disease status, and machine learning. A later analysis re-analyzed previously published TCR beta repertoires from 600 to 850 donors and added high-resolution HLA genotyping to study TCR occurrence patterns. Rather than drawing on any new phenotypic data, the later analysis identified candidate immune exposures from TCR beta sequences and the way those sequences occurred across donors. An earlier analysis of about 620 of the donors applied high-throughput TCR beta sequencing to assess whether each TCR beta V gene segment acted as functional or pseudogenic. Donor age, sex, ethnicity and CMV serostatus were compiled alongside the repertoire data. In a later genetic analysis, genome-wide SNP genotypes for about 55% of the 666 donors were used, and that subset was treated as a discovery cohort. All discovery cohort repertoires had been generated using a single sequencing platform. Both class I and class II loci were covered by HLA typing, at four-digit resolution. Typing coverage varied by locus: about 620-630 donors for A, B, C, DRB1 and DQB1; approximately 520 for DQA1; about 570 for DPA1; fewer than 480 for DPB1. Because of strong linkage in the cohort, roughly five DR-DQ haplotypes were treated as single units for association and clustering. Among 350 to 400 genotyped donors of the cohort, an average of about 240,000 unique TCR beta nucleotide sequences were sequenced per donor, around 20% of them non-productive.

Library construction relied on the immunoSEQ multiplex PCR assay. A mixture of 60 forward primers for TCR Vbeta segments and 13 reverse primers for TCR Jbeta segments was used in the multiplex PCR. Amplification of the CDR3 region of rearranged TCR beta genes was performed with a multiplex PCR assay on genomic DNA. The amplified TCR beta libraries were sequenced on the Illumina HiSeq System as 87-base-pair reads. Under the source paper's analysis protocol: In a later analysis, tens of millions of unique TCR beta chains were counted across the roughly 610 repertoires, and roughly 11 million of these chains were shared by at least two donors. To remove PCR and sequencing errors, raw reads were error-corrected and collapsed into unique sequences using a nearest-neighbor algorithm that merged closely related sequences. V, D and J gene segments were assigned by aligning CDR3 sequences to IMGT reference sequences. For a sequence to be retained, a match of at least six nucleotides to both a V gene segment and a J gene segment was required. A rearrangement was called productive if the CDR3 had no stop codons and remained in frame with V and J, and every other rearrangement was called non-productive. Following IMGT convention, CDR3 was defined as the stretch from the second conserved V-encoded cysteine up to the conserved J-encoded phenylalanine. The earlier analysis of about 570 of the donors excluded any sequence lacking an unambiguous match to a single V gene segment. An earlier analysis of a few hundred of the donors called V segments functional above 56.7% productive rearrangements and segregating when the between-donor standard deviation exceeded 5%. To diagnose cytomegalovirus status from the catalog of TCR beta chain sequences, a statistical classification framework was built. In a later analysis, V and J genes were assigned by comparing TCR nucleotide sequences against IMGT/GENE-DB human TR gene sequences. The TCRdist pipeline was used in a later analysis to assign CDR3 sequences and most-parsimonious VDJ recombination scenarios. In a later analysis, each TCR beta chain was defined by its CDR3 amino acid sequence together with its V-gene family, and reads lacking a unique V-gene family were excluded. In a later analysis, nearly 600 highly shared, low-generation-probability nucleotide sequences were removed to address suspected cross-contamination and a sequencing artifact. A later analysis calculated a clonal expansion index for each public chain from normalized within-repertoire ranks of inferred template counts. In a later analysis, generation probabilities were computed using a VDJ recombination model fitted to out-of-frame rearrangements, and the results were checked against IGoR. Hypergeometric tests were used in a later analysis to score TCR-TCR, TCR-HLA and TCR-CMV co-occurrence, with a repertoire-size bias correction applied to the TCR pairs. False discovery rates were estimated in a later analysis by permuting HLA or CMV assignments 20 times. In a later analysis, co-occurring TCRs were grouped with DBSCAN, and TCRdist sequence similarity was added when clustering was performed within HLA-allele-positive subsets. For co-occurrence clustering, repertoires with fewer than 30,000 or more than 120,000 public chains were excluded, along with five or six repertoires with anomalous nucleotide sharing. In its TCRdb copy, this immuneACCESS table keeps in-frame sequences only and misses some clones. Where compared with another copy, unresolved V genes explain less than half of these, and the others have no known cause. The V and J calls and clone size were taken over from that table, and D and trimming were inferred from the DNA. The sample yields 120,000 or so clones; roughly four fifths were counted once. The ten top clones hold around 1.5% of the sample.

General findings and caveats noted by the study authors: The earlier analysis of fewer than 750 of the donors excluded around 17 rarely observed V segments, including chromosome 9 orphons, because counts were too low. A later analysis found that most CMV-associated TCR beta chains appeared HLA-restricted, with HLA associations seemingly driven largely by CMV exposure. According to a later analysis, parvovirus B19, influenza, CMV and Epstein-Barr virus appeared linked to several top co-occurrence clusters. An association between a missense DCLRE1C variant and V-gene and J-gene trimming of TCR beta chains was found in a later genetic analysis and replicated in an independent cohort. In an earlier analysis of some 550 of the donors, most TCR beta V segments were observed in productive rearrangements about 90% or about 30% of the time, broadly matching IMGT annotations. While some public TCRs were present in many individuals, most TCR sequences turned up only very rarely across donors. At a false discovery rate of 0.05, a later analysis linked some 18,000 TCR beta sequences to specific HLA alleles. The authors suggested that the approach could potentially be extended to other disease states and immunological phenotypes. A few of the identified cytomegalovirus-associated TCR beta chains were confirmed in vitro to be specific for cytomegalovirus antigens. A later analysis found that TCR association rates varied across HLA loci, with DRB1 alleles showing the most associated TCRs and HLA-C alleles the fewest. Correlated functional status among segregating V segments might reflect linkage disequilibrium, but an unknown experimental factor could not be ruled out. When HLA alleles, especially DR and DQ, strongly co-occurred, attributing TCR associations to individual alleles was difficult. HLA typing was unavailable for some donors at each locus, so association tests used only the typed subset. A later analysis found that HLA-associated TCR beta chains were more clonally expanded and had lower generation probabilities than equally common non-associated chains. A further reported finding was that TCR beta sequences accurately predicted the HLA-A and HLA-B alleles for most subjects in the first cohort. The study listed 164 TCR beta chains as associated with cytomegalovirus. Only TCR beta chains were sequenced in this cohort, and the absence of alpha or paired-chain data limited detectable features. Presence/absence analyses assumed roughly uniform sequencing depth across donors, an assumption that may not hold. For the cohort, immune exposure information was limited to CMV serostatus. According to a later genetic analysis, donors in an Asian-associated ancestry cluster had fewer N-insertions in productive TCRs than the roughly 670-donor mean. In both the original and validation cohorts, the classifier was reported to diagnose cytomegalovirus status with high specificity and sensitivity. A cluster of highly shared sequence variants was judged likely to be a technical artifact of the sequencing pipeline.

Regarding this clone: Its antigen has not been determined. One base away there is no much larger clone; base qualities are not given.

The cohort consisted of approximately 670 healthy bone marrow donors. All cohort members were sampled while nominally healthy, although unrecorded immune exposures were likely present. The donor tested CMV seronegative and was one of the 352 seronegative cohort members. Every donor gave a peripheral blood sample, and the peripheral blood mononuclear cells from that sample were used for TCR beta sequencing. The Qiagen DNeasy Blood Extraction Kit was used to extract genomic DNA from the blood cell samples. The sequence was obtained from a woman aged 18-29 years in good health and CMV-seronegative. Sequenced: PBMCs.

In nucleotide form, the sequence is TGTGCCAGCAGCCTCGGGACAGTCTACGAGCAGTACTTC. Its protein product is CASSLGTVYEQYF. The rearrangement combines TRBV11-2 with TRBJ2-7; TRBD1 matches 7 bases in the middle. The V end gives up 5 bases and the J end 3 bases, leaving 4 bases in the junction not matched to a gene. The CDR3 starts with the cysteine, ends with the phenylalanine, and has 13 residues. The kept DNA is CDR3 alone, 39 bases in frame from the first base. The germline V gene provides CDR1 SGHAT and CDR2 FQNNGV.